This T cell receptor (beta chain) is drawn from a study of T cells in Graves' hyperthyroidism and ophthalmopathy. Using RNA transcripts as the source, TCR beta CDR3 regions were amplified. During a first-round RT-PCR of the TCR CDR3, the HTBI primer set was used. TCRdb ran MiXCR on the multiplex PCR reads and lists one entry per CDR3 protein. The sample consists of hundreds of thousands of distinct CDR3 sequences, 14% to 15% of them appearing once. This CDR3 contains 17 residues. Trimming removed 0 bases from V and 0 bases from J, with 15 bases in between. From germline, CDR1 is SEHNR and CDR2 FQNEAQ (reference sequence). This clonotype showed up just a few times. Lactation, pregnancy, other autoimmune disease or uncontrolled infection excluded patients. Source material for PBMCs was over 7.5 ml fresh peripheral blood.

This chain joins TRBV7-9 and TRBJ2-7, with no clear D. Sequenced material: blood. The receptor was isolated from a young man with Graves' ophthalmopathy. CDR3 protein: CASSLAHLDAYSYEQYF. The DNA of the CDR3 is TGTGCCAGCAGCTTAGCGCACTTGGATGCTTACTCCTACGAGCAGTACTTC.